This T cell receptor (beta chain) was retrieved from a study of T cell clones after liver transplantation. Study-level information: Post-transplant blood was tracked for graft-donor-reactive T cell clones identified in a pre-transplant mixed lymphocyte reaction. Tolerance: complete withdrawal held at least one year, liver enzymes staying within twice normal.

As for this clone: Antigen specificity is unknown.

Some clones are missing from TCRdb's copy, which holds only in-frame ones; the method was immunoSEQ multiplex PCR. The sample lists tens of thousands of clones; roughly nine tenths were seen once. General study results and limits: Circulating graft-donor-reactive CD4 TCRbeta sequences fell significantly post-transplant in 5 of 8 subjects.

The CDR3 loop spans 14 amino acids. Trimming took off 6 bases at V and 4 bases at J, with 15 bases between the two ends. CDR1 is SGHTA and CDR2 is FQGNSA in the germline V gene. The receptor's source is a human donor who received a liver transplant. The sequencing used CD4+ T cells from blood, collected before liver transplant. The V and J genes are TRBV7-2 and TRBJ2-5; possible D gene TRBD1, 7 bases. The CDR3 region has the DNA TGTGCCAGCAGAATGAACAGGGGAGGAGAGACCCAGTACTTC. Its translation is CASRMNRGGETQYF.